The 12 T cell receptor beta chains presented below share a single source sample, sequenced in a study of response to subunit inactivated influenza vaccine (dated by TCRdb to between 2018 and 2020). Libraries were built with RT-PCR. Sequencer: Illumina HiSeq 2500. The raw public reads went through TCRdb reprocessing: fastp at Q25, MiXCR clone calling, in-frame beta chains kept. Rows merge per CDR3 protein into single entries with the most common DNA and genes. Here the sample has 250,000 to 350,000 distinct CDR3 sequences; around 20% occur a single time. Over 9% of the sample is held by the ten biggest clonotypes. Here the sequenced sample was PBMCs from blood, taken about 19 months after vaccination. These receptor sequences come from a man aged 50 to 75 who received an inactivated influenza vaccine. Donor details come from another sample of the same person, matched by shared clones.

This sequence joins TRBV6-1 and TRBJ2-1, with TRBD2 matching 9 bases. Trimming took 5 bases from V and 2 from J; bases not matched to a gene: 4. Germline loops: CDR1 MNHNS, CDR2 SASEGT. There are 15 residues in the CDR3. In DNA, the CDR3 is TGTGCCAGCAGTTCGAAGCGGGGGGCCTACAATGAGCAGTTCTTC. Encoded protein: CASSSKRGAYNEQFF.

Comment on this clonotype: The final CDR3 position lacks the conserved phenylalanine or tryptophan, pointing to a likely read error. The V and J genes are TRBV10-3 and TRBJ1-1, with unresolved D. Trimming left V 0 bases short and J 11 bases short, with 16 bases between. Germline V CDR1 and CDR2: ENHRY, SYGVKD. CDR3 length: 14 residues. The CDR3 sequence: CAISESAPHGRAFS. CDR3 sequence (DNA): TGTGCCATCAGTGAGTCGGCACCACACGGTAGGGCTTTCTCT.

This clonotype was seen only a few times. The V and J genes are TRBV30 and TRBJ1-1; no reliable D call. There are 13 residues in the CDR3. Germline assignment: CDR1 GTSNPN and CDR2 SVGIG (reference sequence). V lost 0 bases and J 0 bases, leaving 5 bases between the germline ends. The CDR3 DNA sequence: TGTGCCTGGAGTGTACAAATGAACACTGAAGCTTTCTTT. Its translation: CAWSVQMNTEAFF.

The rearrangement uses TRBV20-1 and TRBJ2-5; 8 positions match TRBD2. CDR3 length equals 13 residues. Germline CDR1 DFQATT, CDR2 SNEGSKA (reference sequence). Trimming at V came to 7 bases and at J to 4 bases, leaving 8 bases not matched to a gene. The CDR3: CSEVASGLETQYF. In nucleotides, the CDR3 is TGCAGTGAAGTGGCTAGCGGGCTAGAGACCCAGTACTTC.

This clonotype appeared a few times. This sequence joins TRBV20-1 and TRBJ2-7; no reliable D call. Between the trimmed V and J ends, which lost 3 bases and 3 bases, there was a span of 9 bases. The germline V gene encodes CDR1 DFQATT and CDR2 SNEGSKA (reference sequence). The CDR3 length is 12 residues. The chain's CDR3 is CSARGSFYEQYF. Here the CDR3 DNA reads TGCAGTGCTAGGGGATCTTTCTACGAGCAGTACTTC.

This sequence joins TRBV6-2 or TRBV6-3 and TRBJ2-2, with unresolved D. The V gene lost 6 bases and the J gene lost 0 bases, with 17 bases spanning the gap. Looked up from germline, CDR1 is MNHEY and CDR2 is SVGEGT. The CDR3 extends over 17 amino acids. The CDR3 sequence is CASSRPLGGANTGELFF. The CDR3 coding sequence is TGTGCCAGCAGCCGACCTCTAGGTGGGGCGAACACCGGGGAGCTGTTTTTT.

This clonotype came up a few times. The chain has TRBV4-2 and TRBJ2-1; TRBD2 matches at 7 bases. V shed 0 bases and J 4 bases; nucleotides not matched to a gene: 6. Germline CDR1 is LGHNA and CDR2 is YNFKEQ. This CDR3 has 16 amino acids. The CDR3 nucleotides are TGTGCCAGCAGCCAAGAACCTAGCGGCTTATACAATGAGCAGTTCTTC. This sequence encodes CASSQEPSGLYNEQFF.

This clonotype was picked up a small number of times. The chain links TRBV3-1 to TRBJ1-2; the D gene is possibly TRBD1 (6 bases). The germline CDR1 and CDR2 sequences are LGHDT and YNNKEL (reference sequence). The CDR3 has 15 amino acids. With 7 bases removed from V and 4 bases from J, the gap between germline ends came to 19 bases. CDR3 in amino acids: CASTEQSGGPYGYTF. The CDR3 DNA sequence: TGTGCCAGCACCGAACAAAGCGGGGGGCCCTATGGCTACACCTTC.

The chain recombines TRBV7-9 with TRBJ2-1; 8 positions match TRBD2. This CDR3 contains 15 residues. Germline lookup yields CDR1 SEHNR and CDR2 FQNEAQ (reference sequence). The trim removed 4 bases at V and 9 bases at J, leaving 11 bases unmatched. In DNA form, the CDR3 reads TGTGCCAGCAGCTCTATTAGCGGGGAGTGGGGTGAGCAGTTCTTC. Amino acids: CASSSISGEWGEQFF.

This chain links TRBV6-5 with TRBJ2-3; a possible D gene is TRBD2 (6 bases). Trimming removed 4 bases from V and 6 bases from J, with 14 bases in between. The CDR3 runs 14 residues. Germline CDR1 is MNHEY and CDR2 is SVGAGI. CDR3 coding DNA: TGTGCCAGCAGTTTGCGGGGTACGCTGGATACGCAGTATTTT. Translating gives CASSLRGTLDTQYF.

The CDR3: CSARTGDTEAFF. CDR3 DNA: TGCAGTGCTAGGACCGGGGACACTGAAGCTTTCTTT. J is TRBJ1-1 and V is TRBV20-1; D unclear. The V gene lost 3 bases and the J gene lost 3 bases, with 8 bases spanning the gap. Germline-derived CDR1 and CDR2 are DFQATT and SNEGSKA (reference sequence). The CDR3 totals 12 residues.

J is TRBJ2-2 and V is TRBV12-3 or TRBV12-4; D gene uncertain. Trimming removed 2 bases at V and 0 bases at J, with 7 bases between. CDR3 length: 15 amino acids. The CDR3 DNA is TGTGCCAGCAGTTTAAACAGCGCGAACACCGGGGAGCTGTTTTTT. Amino acids: CASSLNSANTGELFF.